The sequence of this T cell receptor beta chain was determined in a study of control samples from healthy donors and cancer patients. The table came from immunoSEQ multiplex PCR; TCRdb's copy has only in-frame clones and leaves some out. The repertoire holds 150,000 to 200,000 clones, with 75% to 95% as singletons. The germline V gene has CDR1 SGHNT and CDR2 YENEEA. V was cut by 1 base and J by 7 bases, with 8 bases left in between. The CDR3 runs 13 residues. This chain connects TRBV11-3 to TRBJ2-1; D may be TRBD2 (6 bases). This receptor was taken from a woman aged 30 to 39 in good health. Sequenced: blood. The CDR3 spells CASSLGGGNEQFF. The DNA for the CDR3 is TGTGCCAGCAGCTTAGGAGGAGGGAATGAGCAGTTCTTC.